Here is one T cell receptor (beta chain) with its context. Its antigen is as yet unknown. TCRdb ran MiXCR on the 5' RACE reads and lists one entry per CDR3 protein. This sample has approximately 500,000 distinct CDR3 sequences, with 24% found just once. This sample was included in a study of identical twins. Broader study findings: Twin-shared out-of-frame alpha sequences were enriched for low generation probability.

CDR3 length: 12 amino acids. The V gene lost 7 bases and the J gene lost 2 bases, with 9 bases spanning the gap. The germline V gene has CDR1 DFQATT and CDR2 SNEGSKA (reference sequence). The same sample was also studied in work on T cells expressing NK-cell markers. That paper adds: Sequencing of TCR beta repertoires drew on sorted CD3+CD56+NKG2C+, CD3+CD56+NKG2C- and CD3+CD56-NKG2C+ T cells. A handful of donors showed these clonotypes also leading the CD3+CD56-NKG2C+ fraction. Unclear, still, was the HCMV specificity of the expanded NKG2C+ T cell clones.

Material: CD4+ T cells sorted from blood. The receptor's source is a woman under 30 in good health. The chain is built from TRBV20-1 and TRBJ1-3; D uncertain. CDR3: CSVLEAGNTIYF. The CDR3 DNA is TGCAGTGTGTTGGAGGCTGGAAACACCATATATTTT.